A selection of T cell receptor beta chains follows, all from one sample in a study of radiation and T cells in renal cell carcinoma. Method: immunoSEQ multiplex PCR; TCRdb's copy keeps in-frame clones and lacks some. This table holds tens of thousands of clones, roughly 79% found once. Sequences were derived from blood, sampled from a patient whose treatment included radiotherapy and nephrectomy. These TCRs come from a man aged 55 to 70 with renal cell carcinoma. The CDR3 runs from the conserved cysteine through the conserved F or W. The D gene is left open where the match is weak. The size field is filled for only some rows; it gives once, few, many or a size class.

CDR3: CASSHLDRVRDEQYF; DNA: TGTGCCAGCAGCCACCTAGACAGGGTCCGGGACGAGCAGTACTTC; D: TRBD1; size: .; J: TRBJ2-7; length: 15; V: TRBV14
CDR3: CASGQGEGVGELFF; DNA: TGTGCCAGCGGCCAGGGGGAGGGGGTCGGGGAGCTGTTTTTT; D: .; size: once; J: TRBJ2-2; length: 14; V: TRBV6-6
CDR3: CASDLIEQFF; DNA: TGTGCCAGCGACCTGATCGAGCAGTTCTTC; D: .; size: .; J: TRBJ2-1; length: 10; V: TRBV7-9
CDR3: CASRPLLAGGNEQFF; DNA: TGTGCCAGCAGGCCCCTACTAGCGGGGGGGAATGAGCAGTTCTTC; D: TRBD2; size: .; J: TRBJ2-1; length: 15; V: TRBV6-6
CDR3: CASRGTGGVEQPQHF; DNA: TGTGCCAGCAGGGGAACAGGGGGGGTGGAACAGCCCCAGCATTTT; D: TRBD1; size: .; J: TRBJ1-5; length: 15; V: TRBV28
CDR3: CASSLASGVNEQFF; DNA: TGTGCCAGCAGCTTAGCTAGTGGTGTCAATGAGCAGTTCTTC; D: .; size: .; J: TRBJ2-1; length: 14; V: TRBV7-8
CDR3: CASSLDREETQYF; DNA: TGTGCCAGCAGCTTAGACAGGGAAGAGACCCAGTACTTC; D: .; size: .; J: TRBJ2-5; length: 13; V: TRBV11-3
CDR3: CASSLNYLASNEQFF; DNA: TGTGCCAGCAGCTTGAACTATCTGGCCTCCAATGAGCAGTTCTTC; D: .; size: .; J: TRBJ2-1; length: 15; V: TRBV5-6
CDR3: CASSAQETQYF; DNA: TGTGCCAGCTCAGCCCAAGAGACCCAGTACTTC; D: .; size: .; J: TRBJ2-5; length: 11; V: TRBV18
CDR3: CASSQTRNTEAFF; DNA: TGCGCCAGCAGCCAGACTCGGAACACTGAAGCTTTCTTT; D: .; size: many; J: TRBJ1-1; length: 13; V: TRBV5-1
CDR3: CASSVDRGWGGYTF; DNA: TGTGCCAGCAGCGTAGACAGGGGATGGGGTGGCTACACCTTC; D: TRBD1; size: once; J: TRBJ1-2; length: 14; V: TRBV7-2
CDR3: CASSPGASGNYEQYF; DNA: TGTGCCAGCAGCCCGGGGGCTAGCGGGAACTACGAGCAGTACTTC; D: TRBD2; size: .; J: TRBJ2-7; length: 15; V: TRBV7-2
CDR3: CAWRRQGPGNTIYF; DNA: TGTGCCTGGAGAAGACAGGGCCCTGGAAACACCATATATTTT; D: TRBD1; size: .; J: TRBJ1-3; length: 14; V: TRBV30
CDR3: CASSESWDSSIRETQYF; DNA: TGTGCCAGCAGTGAATCCTGGGACAGCTCCATCCGTGAGACCCAGTACTTC; D: TRBD1; size: .; J: TRBJ2-5; length: 17; V: TRBV25-1
CDR3: CASSVGTSGRTSTDTQYF; DNA: TGTGCCAGCAGCGTAGGGACATCTGGTAGGACTAGCACAGATACGCAGTATTTT; D: .; size: .; J: TRBJ2-3; length: 18; V: TRBV9
CDR3: CASRMRSDTDTQYF; DNA: TGTGCCAGCAGGATGCGGAGCGACACAGATACGCAGTATTTT; D: .; size: .; J: TRBJ2-3; length: 14; V: TRBV2
CDR3: CASSPRGSGSRNEQFF; DNA: TGTGCCAGCAGCCCCCGCGGTAGCGGGAGCCGGAATGAGCAGTTCTTC; D: TRBD2; size: .; J: TRBJ2-1; length: 16; V: TRBV7-3
CDR3: CASSLAGAKRLGQKETQYF; DNA: TGCGCCAGCAGCTTGGCAGGGGCCAAGCGATTGGGTCAGAAAGAGACCCAGTACTTC; D: .; size: .; J: TRBJ2-5; length: 19; V: TRBV5-1
CDR3: CASSLAGGPMNEQFF; DNA: TGTGCCAGCAGCTTAGCGGGAGGGCCGATGAATGAGCAGTTCTTC; D: TRBD2; size: .; J: TRBJ2-1; length: 15; V: TRBV7-9
CDR3: CASRGTSEAQYF; DNA: TGTGCCAGCAGGGGGACTAGCGAAGCGCAGTATTTT; D: TRBD2; size: .; J: TRBJ2-3; length: 12; V: TRBV6-1
CDR3: CASSLSGSSYNEQFF; DNA: TGCGCCAGCAGCTTGTCGGGTAGCTCCTACAATGAGCAGTTCTTC; D: .; size: .; J: TRBJ2-1; length: 15; V: TRBV5-1
CDR3: CASSEHGPRSPQHF; DNA: TGTGCCAGCAGTGAACATGGGCCGCGTTCACCCCAGCATTTT; D: .; size: .; J: TRBJ1-5; length: 14; V: TRBV25-1
CDR3: CASSDKAGAGALTTDTQYF; DNA: TGTGCCAGCAGTGACAAAGCGGGAGCTGGGGCACTCACCACAGATACGCAGTATTTT; D: TRBD2; size: .; J: TRBJ2-3; length: 19; V: TRBV6-1